The following is a TCR beta chain sequence with its context. Its antigen is still unknown. Trimming left V 2 bases short and J 10 bases short, with 15 bases between. CDR3 length: 14 amino acids. CDR1 and CDR2 (germline): MDHEN, SYDVKM. Indicated treatment: 15 to 20 received Ad26.COV2.S at low or high dose, single or two shots; five or six received placebo; per-sample allocation not given. Repertoires come from day 63 after the first vaccine or placebo injection. The sample comes from a study of Ad26.COV2.S vaccination and SARS-CoV-2 variants. Across the whole study: Sample donor was a member of the COV1001 Ad26.COV2.S trial arm. Participants got Ad26.COV2.S intramuscularly, once or twice 56 days apart.

Only in-frame clones appear in the TCRdb table, and some are missing; sequencing was by immunoSEQ multiplex PCR. The profile shows about 350,000 clones, 85% to 90% of them singletons. Whole-study results and caveats: The analyses of TCR breadth and depth may have understated the size of total T cell responses.

Sequenced here: peripheral blood, sampled in a trial of Ad26.COV2.S vaccine versus placebo. This clonotype originated in a person between 18 and 65 years old who received the Ad26.COV2.S COVID-19 vaccine or a placebo. The chain carries TRBV28 and TRBJ2-1, with D hard to call. The CDR3 nucleotides are TGTGCCAGCAGTTTACCGGCCCCTCTGCACGAGCAGTTCTTC. Translating it yields CASSLPAPLHEQFF.